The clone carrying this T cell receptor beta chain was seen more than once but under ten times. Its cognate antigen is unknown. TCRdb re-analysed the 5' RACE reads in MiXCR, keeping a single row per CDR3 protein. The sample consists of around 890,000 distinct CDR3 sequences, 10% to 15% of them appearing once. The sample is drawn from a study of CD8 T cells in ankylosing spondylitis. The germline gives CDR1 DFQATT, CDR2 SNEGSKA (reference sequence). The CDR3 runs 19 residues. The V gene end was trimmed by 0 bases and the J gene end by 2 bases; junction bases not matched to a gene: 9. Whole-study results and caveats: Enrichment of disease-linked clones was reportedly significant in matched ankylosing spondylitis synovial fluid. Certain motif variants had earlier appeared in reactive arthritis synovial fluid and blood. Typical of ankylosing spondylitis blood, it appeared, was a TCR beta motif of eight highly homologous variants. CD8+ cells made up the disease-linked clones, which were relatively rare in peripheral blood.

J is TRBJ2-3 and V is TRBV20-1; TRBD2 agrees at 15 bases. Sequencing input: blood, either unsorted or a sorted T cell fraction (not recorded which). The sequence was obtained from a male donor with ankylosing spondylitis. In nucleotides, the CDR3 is TGCAGTGCTAGAGATCCGGGACTAGCGGGAGGACGGGCCACAGATACGCAGTATTTT. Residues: CSARDPGLAGGRATDTQYF.